The T cell receptor (beta chain) under discussion was sequenced for a study of T cells in narcolepsy. Clones were sequenced by immunoSEQ multiplex PCR, and TCRdb holds only the in-frame ones, with some missing. The table lists 28,000 or so clones, roughly four fifths of them singletons, with more than 0.9% in the top ten. Trimming shortened V by 8 bases and J by 5 bases, and 12 bases separated the two germline ends. The germline gives CDR1 SNHLY, CDR2 FYNNEI. The CDR3 loop spans 12 amino acids. The chain joins TRBV2 to TRBJ2-5; D might be TRBD1 or TRBD2, each matching 5 bases. Sequencing used CD45RA- memory CD4+ T cells from PBMCs. This receptor was identified in a human donor with narcolepsy. CDR3 residues: CASGGSVETQYF. The CDR3 bases are TGTGCCAGCGGGGGATCCGTGGAGACCCAGTACTTC.